These 20 T cell receptor beta chains originate from one sample sequenced in a study of T-cell reconstitution after alpha-beta-depleted transplantation in children. Unique molecular identifiers tagged the TCRbeta library. TCRdb ran MiXCR on the PCR reads and lists one entry per CDR3 protein. Of about 640,000 distinct CDR3 sequences detected, roughly 17% appear once; the ten largest clones hold approximately 1.1%. Here the sequenced sample was PBMCs from the stem cell graft donor, taken from the stem cell graft. Receptor source: a human donor who donated a stem cell graft to a child with acute myeloid leukemia.

The table lists this clonotype with many counts. The gene calls are TRBV5-1 and TRBJ1-2, with unresolved D. Germline V lookup: CDR1 SGHRS, CDR2 YFSETQ. The CDR3 totals 14 residues. Trimming cost V 0 bases and J 3 bases, with 9 bases left between them. This CDR3 is CASSLGGTDYGYTF. CDR3 in DNA: TGCGCCAGCAGCTTGGGGGGAACCGACTATGGCTACACCTTC. The entire variable domain, with the rest obtained from reference TRBV5-1 and TRBJ1-2, is as follows: KAGVTQTPRYLIKTRGQQVTLSCSPISGHRSVSWYQQTPGQGLQFLFEYFSETQRNKGNFPGRFSGRQFSNSRSEMNVSTLELGDSALYLCASSLGGTDYGYTFGSGTRLTVV.

This chain connects TRBV29-1 to TRBJ2-1; unclear D gene. Germline loops: CDR1 SQVTM, CDR2 ANQGSEA. This CDR3 has 15 amino acids. Trimming shortened V by 0 bases and J by 0 bases, and 9 bases separated the two germline ends. The CDR3 loop reads CSVEDPSFSYNEQFF. CDR3 bases: TGCAGCGTTGAAGATCCGAGTTTCTCCTACAATGAGCAGTTCTTC.

This clonotype was recorded at least ten times. The chain links TRBV20-1 to TRBJ1-2; D gene unclear. Trimming shortened V by 6 bases and J by 8 bases, and 25 bases separated the two germline ends. This CDR3 has 15 residues. CDR1 is DFQATT, CDR2 SNEGSKA, per germline (reference sequence). CDR3 sequence reads: CSAEVEEGAFRGYTF. The CDR3 bases are TGCAGTGCCGAAGTGGAGGAGGGAGCCTTTCGGGGCTACACCTTC.

This clonotype was counted between two and nine times. The CDR3 region is CASSDDVIAKNIQYF. The CDR3 nucleotides are TGCGCCAGCAGTGATGATGTGATAGCCAAAAACATTCAGTACTTC. The chain carries TRBV10-2 and TRBJ2-4; D remains ambiguous. The CDR3 extends over 15 amino acids. The ends were cut back, 3 bases at V and 0 bases at J, with 9 bases in the middle. Germline V gene data show CDR1 as WSHSY and CDR2 as SAAADI.

The genes are TRBV11-2 and TRBJ2-7; 12 nucleotides agree with TRBD1. Germline V gives CDR1 SGHAT, CDR2 FQNNGV. The CDR3 is 15 residues long. Germline trimming cut 5 bases from V and 7 bases from J; bases unmatched to any gene: 9. The CDR3 loop reads CASSLSGQGAGEQYV. CDR3 sequence (DNA): TGTGCCAGCAGCCTATCGGGACAGGGGGCCGGTGAGCAGTACGTC.

The chain employs TRBV7-2 and TRBJ2-5; 8 positions agree with TRBD1. Germline assignment: CDR1 SGHTA and CDR2 FQGNSA. The CDR3 extends over 15 amino acids. V trimming: 1 base; J trimming: 5 bases; junction bases outside the gene matches: 6. The CDR3 coding sequence is TGTGCCAGCAGCTTAGGGGACAGGAGGGACGAGACCCAGTACTTC. Encoded protein: CASSLGDRRDETQYF.

This clonotype has just a few counts. This chain joins TRBV6-1 and TRBJ2-5; TRBD1 is a possible D gene (6 bases). V was pared by 8 bases and J by 5 bases, with 18 bases between. This CDR3 spans 14 amino acids. CDR1 is MNHNS and CDR2 is SASEGT in the germline V gene. The CDR3 reads CASGQTGHPETQYF. CDR3 bases: TGTGCCAGCGGCCAGACAGGTCATCCGGAGACCCAGTACTTC.

This clonotype was picked up many times. The chain recombines TRBV29-1 with TRBJ1-1; 8 bases line up with TRBD1. The CDR3 covers 12 residues. The V segment lost 4 bases and the J segment 4 bases; nucleotides outside the gene matches: 2. Germline CDR1 reads SQVTM; CDR2 reads ANQGSEA. CDR3: CSVGQGRTEAFF. The CDR3 region has the DNA TGCAGCGTTGGACAGGGGCGCACTGAAGCTTTCTTT. Full variable domain (missing parts from reference TRBV29-1 and TRBJ1-1): SAVISQKPSRDICQRGTSLTIQCQVDSQVTMMFWYRQQPGQSLTLIATANQGSEATYESGFVIDKFPISRPNLTFSTLTVSNMSPEDSSIYLCSVGQGRTEAFFGQGTRLTVV.

This clonotype was counted ten times or more. The chain carries TRBV20-1 and TRBJ2-5; D is uncertain. The V and J ends lost 8 bases and 1 base respectively, with 14 bases between them. The CDR3 contains 13 residues. The germline V gene has CDR1 DFQATT and CDR2 SNEGSKA (reference sequence). In DNA form, the CDR3 reads TGCAGTCCCTTCAATGGCCCCCAAGAGACCCAGTACTTC. Its protein is CSPFNGPQETQYF.

The chain uses TRBV5-8 and TRBJ2-7, with D unresolved. The CDR3 is 12 amino acids. The germline V gene has CDR1 SGHTS and CDR2 YDEGEE. The ends were cut back, 4 bases at V and 0 bases at J, with 5 bases in the middle. DNA of the CDR3: TGTGCCAGCAGCATGGGCTCCTACGAGCAGTACGTC. Translation gives CASSMGSYEQYV.

This clonotype has at least ten counts. V usage is TRBV12-3 or TRBV12-4 and J usage is TRBJ2-2; D remains unclear. The V end was cut by 10 bases, the J end by 7 bases, with 16 bases between. The CDR3 totals 13 residues. This CDR3 reads CATRSLRSGELFF. CDR3 DNA: TGTGCCACACGGTCCCTTAGGAGCGGGGAGCTGTTTTTT.

The genes are TRBV7-8 and TRBJ1-5, with D perhaps TRBD1 (6 bases). This CDR3 comprises 18 residues. Looked up from germline, CDR1 is SGHVS and CDR2 is FQNEAQ. V shed 5 bases and J shed 5 bases, with 25 bases lying between them. The CDR3 loop reads CASSHLLRTAGVDQPQHF. DNA for the CDR3: TGTGCCAGCAGCCATCTCCTCAGGACAGCGGGGGTTGATCAGCCCCAGCATTTT.

This clonotype was found a few times. The V gene is TRBV11-2, the J gene TRBJ2-7, with D possibly being TRBD1 (5 bases). CDR1 SGHAT and CDR2 FQNNGV come from the germline V gene. This CDR3 is built from 13 residues. V lost 5 bases and J 3 bases, leaving 11 bases between the germline ends. The CDR3 nucleotides read TGTGCCAGCAGCCCTCCGACAGACTACGAGCAGTACGTC. Encoded protein: CASSPPTDYEQYV.

This clonotype was picked up a small number of times. This rearrangement joins TRBV6-6 to TRBJ2-7; 8 bases map to TRBD2. The CDR3 runs 13 residues. The V segment lost 10 bases and the J segment 3 bases; nucleotides outside the gene matches: 8. Germline assignment: CDR1 MNHNY and CDR2 SVGAGI (reference sequence). The CDR3 sequence: CATEAGVDYEQYF. CDR3 nucleotide sequence: TGTGCCACCGAAGCGGGGGTTGACTACGAGCAGTACTTC.

V is TRBV24-1 and J is TRBJ1-4, with no clear D. Deletions cut 5 bases from V and 0 bases from J, with 12 bases between. The CDR3 is made up of 16 amino acids. Germline CDR1 KGHDR, CDR2 SFDVKD. CDR3 sequence: CATSGLDGATNEKLFF. The CDR3 DNA follows: TGTGCCACCAGTGGACTCGACGGAGCAACTAATGAAAAACTGTTTTTT.

J is TRBJ2-1 and V is TRBV15, with D tentatively TRBD2 (5 bases). V lost 1 base and J 0 bases, leaving 10 bases between the germline ends. The CDR3 totals 16 residues. CDR1 is LNHNV and CDR2 is YYDKDF in the germline V gene (reference sequence). The CDR3 bases are TGTGCCACCAGCAGAGGGTCCGGGGTCTCCTACAATGAGCAGTTCTTC. Protein product: CATSRGSGVSYNEQFF.

The chain combines TRBV12-3 or TRBV12-4 with TRBJ2-1; possible D gene TRBD2, 6 bases. V dropped 3 bases and J dropped 4 bases, with 13 bases sitting between them. The CDR3 has 15 amino acids. In nucleotides, the CDR3 is TGTGCCAGCAGTTTGCCCATGGGGAGGTACAATGAGCAGTTCTTC. This encodes CASSLPMGRYNEQFF.

The chain combines TRBV28 with TRBJ2-7; 7 bases line up with TRBD1. V lost 6 bases and J lost 0; bases outside the gene matches: 11. This CDR3 region has 16 residues. Germline lookup yields CDR1 MDHEN and CDR2 SYDVKM. CDR3 sequence reads: CASRSRQGGSSYEQYV. The CDR3 DNA is TGTGCCAGCAGAAGCCGACAGGGTGGGAGCTCCTACGAGCAGTACGTC.

The chain combines TRBV15 with TRBJ2-1; D remains ambiguous. The CDR3 extends over 15 amino acids. Germline CDR1 and CDR2: LNHNV and YYDKDF (reference sequence). V was shortened by 1 base and J by 5 bases, with 12 bases between the two germline ends. In nucleotides, the CDR3 is TGTGCCACCAGCAGAGTTTGGGGTGCGGACAATGAGCAGTTCTTC. Encoded protein: CATSRVWGADNEQFF.

Comments on this clonotype: A much bigger clone sits one base away, suggesting this may be a read error. The chain joins TRBV20-1 to TRBJ2-1; 9 bases are shared with TRBD2. Germline V gives CDR1 DFQATT, CDR2 SNEGSKA (reference sequence). With 0 bases clipped from V and 7 bases from J, the junction kept 7 bases outside the gene matches. The CDR3 extends over 15 amino acids. CDR3 coding DNA: TGCAGTGCTAGAGATCGGTTGCGGGGGGGTAATGAGCAGTTCTTC. It specifies CSARDRLRGGNEQFF.